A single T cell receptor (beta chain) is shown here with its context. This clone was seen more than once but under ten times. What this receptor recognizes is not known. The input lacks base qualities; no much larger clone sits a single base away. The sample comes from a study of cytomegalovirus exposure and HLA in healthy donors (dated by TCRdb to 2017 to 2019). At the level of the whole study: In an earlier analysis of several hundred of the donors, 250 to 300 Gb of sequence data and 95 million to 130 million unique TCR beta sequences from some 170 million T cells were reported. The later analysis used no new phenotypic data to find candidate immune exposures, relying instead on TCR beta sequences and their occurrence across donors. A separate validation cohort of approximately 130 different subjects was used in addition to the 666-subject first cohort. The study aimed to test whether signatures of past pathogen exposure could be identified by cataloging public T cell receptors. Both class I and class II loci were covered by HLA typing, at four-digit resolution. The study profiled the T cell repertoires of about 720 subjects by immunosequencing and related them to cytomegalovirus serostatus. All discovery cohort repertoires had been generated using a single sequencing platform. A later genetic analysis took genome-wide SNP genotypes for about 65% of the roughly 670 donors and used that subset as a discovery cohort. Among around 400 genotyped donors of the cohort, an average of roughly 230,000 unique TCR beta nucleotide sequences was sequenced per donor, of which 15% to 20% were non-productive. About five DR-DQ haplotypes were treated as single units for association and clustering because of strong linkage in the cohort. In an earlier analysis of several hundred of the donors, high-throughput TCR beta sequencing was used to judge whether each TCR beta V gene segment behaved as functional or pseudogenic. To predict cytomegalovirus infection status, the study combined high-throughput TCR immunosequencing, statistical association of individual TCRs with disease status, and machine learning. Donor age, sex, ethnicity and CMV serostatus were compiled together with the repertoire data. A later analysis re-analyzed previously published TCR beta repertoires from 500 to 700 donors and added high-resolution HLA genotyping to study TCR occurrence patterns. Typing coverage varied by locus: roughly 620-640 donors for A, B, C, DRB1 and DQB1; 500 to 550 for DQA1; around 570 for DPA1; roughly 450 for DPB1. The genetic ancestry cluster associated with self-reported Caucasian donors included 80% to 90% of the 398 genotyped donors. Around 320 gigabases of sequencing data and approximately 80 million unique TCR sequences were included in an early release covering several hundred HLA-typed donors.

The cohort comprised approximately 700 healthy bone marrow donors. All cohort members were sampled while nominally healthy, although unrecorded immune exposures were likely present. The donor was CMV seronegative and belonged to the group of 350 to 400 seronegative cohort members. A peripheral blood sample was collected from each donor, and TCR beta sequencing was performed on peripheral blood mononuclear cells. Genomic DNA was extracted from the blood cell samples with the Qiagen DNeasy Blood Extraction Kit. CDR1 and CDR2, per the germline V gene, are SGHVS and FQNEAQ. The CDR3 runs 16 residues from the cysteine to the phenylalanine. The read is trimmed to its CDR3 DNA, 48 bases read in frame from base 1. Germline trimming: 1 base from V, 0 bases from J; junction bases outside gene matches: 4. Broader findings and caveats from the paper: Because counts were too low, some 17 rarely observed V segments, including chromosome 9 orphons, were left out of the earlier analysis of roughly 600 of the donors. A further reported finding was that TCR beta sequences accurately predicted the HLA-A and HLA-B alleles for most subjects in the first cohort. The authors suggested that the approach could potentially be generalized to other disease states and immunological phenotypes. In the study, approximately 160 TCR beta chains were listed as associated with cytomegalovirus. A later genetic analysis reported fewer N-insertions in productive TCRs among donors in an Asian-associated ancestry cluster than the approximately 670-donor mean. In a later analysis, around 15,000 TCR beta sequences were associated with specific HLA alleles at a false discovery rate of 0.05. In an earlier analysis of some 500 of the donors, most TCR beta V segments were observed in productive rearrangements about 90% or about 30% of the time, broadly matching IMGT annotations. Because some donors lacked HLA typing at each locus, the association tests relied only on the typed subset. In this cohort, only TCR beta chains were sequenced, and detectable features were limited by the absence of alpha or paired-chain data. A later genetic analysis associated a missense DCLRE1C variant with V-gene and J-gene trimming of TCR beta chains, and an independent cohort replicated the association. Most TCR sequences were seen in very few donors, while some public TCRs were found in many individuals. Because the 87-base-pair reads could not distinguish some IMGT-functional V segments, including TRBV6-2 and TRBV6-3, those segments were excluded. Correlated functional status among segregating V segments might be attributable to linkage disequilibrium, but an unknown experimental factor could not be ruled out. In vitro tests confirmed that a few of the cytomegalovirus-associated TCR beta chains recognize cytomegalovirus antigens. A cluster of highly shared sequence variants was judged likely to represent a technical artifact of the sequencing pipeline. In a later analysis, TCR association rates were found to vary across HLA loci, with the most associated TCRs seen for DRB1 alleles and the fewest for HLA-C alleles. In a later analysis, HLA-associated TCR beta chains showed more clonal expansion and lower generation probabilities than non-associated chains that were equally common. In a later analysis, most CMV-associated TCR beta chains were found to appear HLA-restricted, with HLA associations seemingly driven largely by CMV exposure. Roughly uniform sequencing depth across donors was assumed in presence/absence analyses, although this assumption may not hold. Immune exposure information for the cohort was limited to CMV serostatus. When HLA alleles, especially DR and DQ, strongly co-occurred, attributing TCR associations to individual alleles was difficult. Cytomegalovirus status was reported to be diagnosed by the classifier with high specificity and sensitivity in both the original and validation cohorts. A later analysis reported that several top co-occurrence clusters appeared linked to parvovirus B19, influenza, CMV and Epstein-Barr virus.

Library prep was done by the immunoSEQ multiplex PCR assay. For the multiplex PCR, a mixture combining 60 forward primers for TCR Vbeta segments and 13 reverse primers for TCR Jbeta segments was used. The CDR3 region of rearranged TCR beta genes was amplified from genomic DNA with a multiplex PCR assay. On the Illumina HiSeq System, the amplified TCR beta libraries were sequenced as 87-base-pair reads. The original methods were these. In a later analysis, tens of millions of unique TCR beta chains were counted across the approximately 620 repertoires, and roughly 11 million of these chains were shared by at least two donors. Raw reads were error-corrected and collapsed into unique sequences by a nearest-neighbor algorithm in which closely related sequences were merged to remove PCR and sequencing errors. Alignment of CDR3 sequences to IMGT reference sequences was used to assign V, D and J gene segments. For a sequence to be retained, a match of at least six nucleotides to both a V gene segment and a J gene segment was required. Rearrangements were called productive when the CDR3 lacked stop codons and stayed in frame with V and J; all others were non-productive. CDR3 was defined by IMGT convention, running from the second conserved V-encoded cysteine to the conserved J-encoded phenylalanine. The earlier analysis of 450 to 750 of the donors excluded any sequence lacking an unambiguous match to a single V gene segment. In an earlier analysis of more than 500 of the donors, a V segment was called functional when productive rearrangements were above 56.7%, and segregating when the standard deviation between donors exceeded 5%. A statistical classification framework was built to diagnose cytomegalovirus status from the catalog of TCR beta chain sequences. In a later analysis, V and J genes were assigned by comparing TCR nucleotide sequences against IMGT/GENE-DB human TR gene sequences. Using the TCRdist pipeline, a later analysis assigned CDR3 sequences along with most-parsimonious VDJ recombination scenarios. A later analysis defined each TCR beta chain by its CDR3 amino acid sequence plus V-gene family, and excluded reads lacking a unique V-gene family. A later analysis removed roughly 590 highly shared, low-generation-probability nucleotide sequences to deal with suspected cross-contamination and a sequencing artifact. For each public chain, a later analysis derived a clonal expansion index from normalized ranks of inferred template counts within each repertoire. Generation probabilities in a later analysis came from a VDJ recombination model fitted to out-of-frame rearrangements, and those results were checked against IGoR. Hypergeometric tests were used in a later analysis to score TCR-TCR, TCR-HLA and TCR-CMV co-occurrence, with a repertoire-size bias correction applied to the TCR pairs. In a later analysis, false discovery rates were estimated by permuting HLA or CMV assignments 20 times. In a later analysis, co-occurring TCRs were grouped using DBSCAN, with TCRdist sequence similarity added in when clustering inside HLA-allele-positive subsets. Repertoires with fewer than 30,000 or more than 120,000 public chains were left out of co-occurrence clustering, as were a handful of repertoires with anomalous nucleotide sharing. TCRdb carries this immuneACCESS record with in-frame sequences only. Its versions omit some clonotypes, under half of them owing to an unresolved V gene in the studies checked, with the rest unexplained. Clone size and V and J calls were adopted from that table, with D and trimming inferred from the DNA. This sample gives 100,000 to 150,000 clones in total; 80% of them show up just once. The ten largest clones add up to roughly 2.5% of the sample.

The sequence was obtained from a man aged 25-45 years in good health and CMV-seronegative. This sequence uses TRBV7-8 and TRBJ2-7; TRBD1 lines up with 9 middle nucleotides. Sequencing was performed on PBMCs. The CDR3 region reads CASSLEGTGFSYEQYF. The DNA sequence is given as TGTGCCAGCAGCTTAGAAGGGACAGGGTTCTCCTACGAGCAGTACTTC.